This TCR beta chain comes out of a study of blood T cells in healthy people across ages. The study, taken as a whole, reports: Naive T cell percentage and TCR beta diversity correlated strongly. PBMCs went unsorted, and a conclusive naive versus antigen-experienced comparison was therefore prevented.

Note on this clonotype: Its antigen remains unknown.

This CDR3 is 10 amino acids long. The V end was cut by 0 bases, the J end by 8 bases, with 4 bases between. Germline CDR1 and CDR2: SQVTM and ANQGSEA. Together with a sample-barcoded 5' primer, a J-beta primer mix was included in a second PCR lasting about 7 to 11 cycles. TCRdb re-analysed the 5' RACE reads in MiXCR, keeping a single row per CDR3 protein. The sample includes approximately 1.5 million distinct CDR3 sequences, roughly 30% of them seen just once. A minimum of 5 micrograms of total RNA was extracted per sample. The receptor comes from a woman in her twenties or thirties in good health. This rearrangement joins TRBV29-1 to TRBJ1-2; D is uncertain. The sequencing input was blood. The CDR3 reads CSVEDGGYTF. The CDR3 DNA reads as TGCAGCGTTGAAGACGGGGGCTACACCTTC.